Below are 23 T cell receptor beta chains sequenced from a single sample in a study of siplizumab effects on memory and regulatory T cells (dated by TCRdb to the late 2010s). Receptor amplification or capture employed the immunoSEQ multiplex PCR assay. In its TCRdb copy, this immuneACCESS table keeps in-frame sequences only and misses some clones. Where compared with another copy, unresolved V genes explain less than half of these, and the others have no known cause. The sample includes over 70,000 clones, with about nine tenths observed a single time. The ten largest make up over 12% of the sample. The sequencing input was CD4+ T cells sorted from blood. The receptors stem from a human donor in good health.

The chain combines TRBV5-1 with TRBJ2-7, with D possibly TRBD2 on 5 matching bases. Trimming took 5 bases from V and 0 from J, leaving 12 bases between them. CDR1 is SGHRS and CDR2 is YFSETQ in the germline V gene. The CDR3 totals 14 residues. The CDR3 reads CASRRTLRSYEQYF. The CDR3 DNA follows: TGCGCCAGCAGGAGGACTCTGCGCTCCTACGAGCAGTACTTC.

The chain uses TRBV30 and TRBJ1-2; D might be TRBD1 (6 bases). The CDR3 is made up of 15 amino acids. Trimming removed 0 bases from V and 7 bases from J, with 18 bases in between. Looked up from germline, CDR1 is GTSNPN and CDR2 is SVGIG (reference sequence). CDR3 DNA: TGTGCCTGGAGTGTAAGGATAAGGGGGACGCGTGGCTACACCTTC. It translates to CAWSVRIRGTRGYTF.

The rearrangement joins TRBV28 to TRBJ2-7, with unresolved D. There are 12 residues in the CDR3. Germline CDR1 and CDR2: MDHEN and SYDVKM. V shed 7 bases and J shed 6 bases, with 13 bases lying between them. CDR3 in DNA: TGTGCCAGCACCATCGGAGTGGGCGAGCAGTACTTC. It codes for CASTIGVGEQYF.

The chain couples TRBV11-2 to TRBJ2-1, with D perhaps TRBD1 or TRBD2 (5 bases each). Germline V gene data show CDR1 as SGHAT and CDR2 as FQNNGV. V shed 3 bases and J shed 15 bases, with 15 bases lying between them. CDR3 length: 12 residues. The chain's CDR3 is CASSFKGRAAFF. The CDR3 DNA reads TGTGCCAGCAGCTTCAAGGGGCGGGCGGCGTTCTTC.

This rearrangement joins TRBV19 to TRBJ2-1, with 7 bases identical to TRBD2. Per the germline V gene, CDR1 is LNHDA and CDR2 is SQIVND (reference sequence). CDR3 size: 15 residues. Germline trimming cut 5 bases from V and 3 bases from J; bases unmatched to any gene: 7. CDR3 amino acids: CASSEPSGLYNEQFF. CDR3 nucleotides: TGTGCCAGTAGTGAGCCTAGCGGCCTCTACAATGAGCAGTTCTTC. Complete variable domain (other parts from reference TRBV19 and TRBJ2-1): DGGITQSPKYLFRKEGQNVTLSCEQNLNHDAMYWYRQDPGQGLRLIYYSQIVNDFQKGDIAEGYSVSREKKESFPLTVTSAQKNPTAFYLCASSEPSGLYNEQFFGPGTRLTVL.

The gene calls are TRBV11-3 and TRBJ2-5, with 11 bases fitting TRBD1. Germline values: CDR1 SGHNT, CDR2 YENEEA. CDR3 length equals 15 residues. After removal of 5 bases from V and 6 bases from J, the junction contained 8 bases not matched to a gene. Here the CDR3 reads CASSPGTGGSKTQYF. DNA of the CDR3: TGTGCCAGCAGCCCCGGGACAGGGGGGAGCAAGACCCAGTACTTC.

This sequence joins TRBV5-1 and TRBJ2-7; D remains ambiguous. The CDR3 runs to 11 residues. CDR1 SGHRS and CDR2 YFSETQ come from the germline V gene. V dropped 4 bases and J dropped 6 bases, with 8 bases sitting between them. Here the CDR3 DNA reads TGCGCCAGCAGCGAATCTAGCGAGCAGTACTTC. This translates into CASSESSEQYF.

The CDR3 DNA sequence: TGTGCCTGGAGCGGGGACGGCCTCACAGATACGCAGTATTTT. Translating gives CAWSGDGLTDTQYF. The chain uses TRBV30 and TRBJ2-3, with D perhaps matching TRBD1 or TRBD2 (5 bases each). The CDR3 is 14 amino acids. The germline V gene encodes CDR1 GTSNPN and CDR2 SVGIG (reference sequence). Trimming shortened V by 3 bases and J by 2 bases, and 12 bases separated the two germline ends.

The gene calls are TRBV29-1 and TRBJ1-1; D remains ambiguous. The CDR3 length is 13 residues. V shed 4 bases and J shed 1 base, with 10 bases lying between them. In germline, CDR1 is SQVTM, CDR2 ANQGSEA. The CDR3 sequence is CSVVGRKNTEAFF. The CDR3 coding sequence is TGCAGCGTTGTTGGGCGAAAGAACACTGAAGCTTTCTTT. Together with reference TRBV29-1 and TRBJ1-1, the CDR3 gives the full variable domain: SAVISQKPSRDICQRGTSLTIQCQVDSQVTMMFWYRQQPGQSLTLIATANQGSEATYESGFVIDKFPISRPNLTFSTLTVSNMSPEDSSIYLCSVVGRKNTEAFFGQGTRLTVV.

This rearrangement joins TRBV19 to TRBJ2-3, with D perhaps TRBD1 or TRBD2 (5 bases each). In germline, CDR1 is LNHDA, CDR2 SQIVND (reference sequence). CDR3 length: 15 amino acids. V was clipped by 5 bases and J by 1 base, with 13 bases between them. CDR3 protein: CASSVTRGGTDTQYF. The CDR3 nucleotides read TGTGCCAGTAGTGTTACGAGGGGCGGCACAGATACGCAGTATTTT.

The sample holds a few counts of this clone. The chain carries TRBV6-5 and TRBJ1-1; maybe TRBD1 (6 bases). Germline V CDR1 and CDR2: MNHEY, SVGAGI. CDR3 size: 13 residues. Trimming took 6 bases from V and 4 from J, leaving 12 bases between them. CDR3 region: CASRQGEGTEAFF. DNA for the CDR3: TGTGCCAGCAGACAGGGAGAGGGCACTGAAGCTTTCTTT.

The chain employs TRBV5-1 and TRBJ2-5; a possible D gene is TRBD1 (6 bases). In germline, CDR1 is SGHRS, CDR2 YFSETQ. The CDR3 totals 14 residues. Trimming left V 4 bases short and J 3 bases short, with 13 bases between. The CDR3 sequence: CASSPLQGEETQYF. CDR3 bases: TGCGCCAGCAGCCCCTTACAGGGAGAAGAGACCCAGTACTTC.

The chain uses TRBV7-3 and TRBJ2-7; the match to TRBD2 covers 7 bases. Germline V gene sequence: CDR1 SGHTA, CDR2 FQGTGA. The CDR3 is 14 residues long. The ends lost 2 bases at V and 7 bases at J; junction bases unmatched: 8. CDR3 in amino acids: CASSLGGSSWEQYF. CDR3 in DNA: TGTGCCAGCAGCTTAGGCGGGAGTTCGTGGGAGCAGTACTTC.

This clone showed up just a few times. The rearrangement uses TRBV16 and TRBJ1-2; no definite D call. Germline V CDR1 and CDR2: KGHSY, FQNENV. Trimming took 6 bases from V and 3 from J, leaving 23 bases between them. The length of the CDR3 is 17 residues. The CDR3 region is CASSDETFRSVDYGYTF. For the CDR3, the DNA is TGTGCCAGCAGTGATGAGACCTTTCGGAGCGTCGACTATGGCTACACCTTC.

The genes are TRBV30 and TRBJ2-1; 7 bases are a match to TRBD2. Germline V gene lookup returns CDR1 GTSNPN and CDR2 SVGIG (reference sequence). This CDR3 comprises 14 residues. The V and J ends lost 3 bases and 3 bases, in that order; junction bases with no gene match: 5. The CDR3 spells CAWSRDYLYNEQFF. The CDR3 DNA reads TGTGCCTGGAGCCGGGACTATCTCTACAATGAGCAGTTCTTC.

The chain uses TRBV7-3 and TRBJ2-1, with 10 bases aligning to TRBD2. The junction had 3 bases not matched to a gene; V was cut back by 4 bases and J by 6 bases. The CDR3 consists of 14 residues. Germline CDR1 and CDR2: SGHTA and FQGTGA. This CDR3 reads CASSSGTSVNEQFF. CDR3 nucleotides: TGTGCCAGCAGCTCCGGGACTAGCGTCAATGAGCAGTTCTTC.

The CDR3 protein is CASRTSGSTDTQYF. The CDR3 region has the DNA TGTGCCAGCAGGACTAGCGGCAGCACAGATACGCAGTATTTT. The rearrangement joins TRBV14 to TRBJ2-3; 9 bases line up with TRBD2. This CDR3 is 14 amino acids long. V was pared by 6 bases and J by 0 bases, with 1 base of the junction left unmatched. Looked up from germline, CDR1 is SGHDN and CDR2 is FVKESK.

This clone showed up just a few times. The chain has TRBV14 and TRBJ2-3, with unresolved D. The CDR3 sequence is 14 residues long. The germline V and J ends were trimmed by 0 bases and 2 bases, with 6 bases remaining between them. CDR1 and CDR2 (germline): SGHDN, FVKESK. CDR3 sequence (DNA): TGTGCCAGCAGCCAAGAATACCCCACAGATACGCAGTATTTT. Translation gives CASSQEYPTDTQYF.

This chain connects TRBV7-9 to TRBJ2-5; 10 positions match TRBD2. The CDR3 spans 15 residues. V was clipped by 8 bases and J by 4 bases; unmatched bases: 10. Looked up from germline, CDR1 is SEHNR and CDR2 is FQNEAQ (reference sequence). The CDR3 spells CASGTAGGLGETQYF. CDR3 coding DNA: TGTGCCAGCGGGACAGCGGGAGGGCTAGGAGAGACCCAGTACTTC.

The V gene is TRBV19, the J gene TRBJ1-1, with 7 positions matching TRBD1. V shed 0 bases and J 1 base; nucleotides not matched to a gene: 8. The germline V gene encodes CDR1 LNHDA and CDR2 SQIVND (reference sequence). The CDR3 spans 17 residues. In DNA, the CDR3 is TGTGCCAGTAGTATAGACCACAGGGGTCTCAGGAACACTGAAGCTTTCTTT. This encodes CASSIDHRGLRNTEAFF.

The V gene is TRBV18, the J gene TRBJ2-5; weak D call: TRBD2 (5 bases). Gene TRBJ2-7 matches the end of the DNA better, so the J call may be wrong. Germline loops: CDR1 KGHSH, CDR2 LQKENI. The CDR3 has 17 residues. CDR3 loop: CASSPPTNKARAYEQYF. CDR3 DNA: TGTGCCAGCTCACCACCGACCAACAAAGCGAGGGCCTACGAGCAGTACTTC.

This clone was detected once. The genes are TRBV5-5 and TRBJ2-5, with unresolved D. V lost 1 base and J 2 bases, leaving 6 bases between the germline ends. The V gene's germline CDR1 is SGHKS and CDR2 YYEKEE (reference sequence). The CDR3 runs to 13 residues. The CDR3 bases are TGTGCCAGCAGCTTGAAGGGACAAGAGACCCAGTACTTC. The encoded protein is CASSLKGQETQYF. The complete variable domain, with remaining parts taken from reference TRBV5-5 and TRBJ2-5, reads DAGVTQSPTHLIKTRGQQVTLRCSPISGHKSVSWYQQVLGQGPQFIFQYYEKEERGRGNFPDRFSARQFPNYSSELNVNALLLGDSALYLCASSLKGQETQYFGPGTRLLVL.

This rearrangement joins TRBV19 to TRBJ2-2, with 7 bases aligning to TRBD2. With 10 bases clipped from V and 4 bases from J, the junction kept 12 bases outside the gene matches. Germline lookup yields CDR1 LNHDA and CDR2 SQIVND (reference sequence). The CDR3 covers 15 residues. As DNA, the CDR3 is TGTGCCACTTATCAGGGAGGGGTTAGCACCGGGGAGCTGTTTTTT. It codes for CATYQGGVSTGELFF.